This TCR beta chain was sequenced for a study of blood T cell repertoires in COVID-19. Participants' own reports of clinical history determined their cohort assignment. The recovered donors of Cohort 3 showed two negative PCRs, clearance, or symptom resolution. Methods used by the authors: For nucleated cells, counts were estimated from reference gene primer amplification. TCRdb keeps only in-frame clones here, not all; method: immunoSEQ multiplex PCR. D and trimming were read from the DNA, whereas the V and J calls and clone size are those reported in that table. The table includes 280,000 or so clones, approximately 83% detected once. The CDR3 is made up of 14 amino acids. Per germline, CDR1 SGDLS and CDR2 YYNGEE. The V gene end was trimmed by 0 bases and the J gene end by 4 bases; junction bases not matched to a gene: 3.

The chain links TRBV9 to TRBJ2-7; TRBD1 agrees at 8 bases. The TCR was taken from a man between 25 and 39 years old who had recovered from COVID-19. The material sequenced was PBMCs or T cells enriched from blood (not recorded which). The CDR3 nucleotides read TGTGCCAGCAGCGTAGGGACAGGGATTTACGAGCAGTACTTC. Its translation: CASSVGTGIYEQYF.